The 18 T cell receptor beta chains listed next were all sequenced from one sample in a study of blood T cell repertoires in COVID-19. Clones were read by immunoSEQ multiplex PCR, and TCRdb kept only the in-frame ones, dropping some. This sample carries around 300,000 clones, around nine tenths of them seen once, and the ten largest clones take roughly 2.6%. Sequencing was performed on PBMCs or T cells enriched from blood (not recorded which). The receptors derive from a woman younger than 30 who had recovered from COVID-19.

This chain joins TRBV7-2 and TRBJ2-2, with a possible D match to TRBD1 (6 bases). The CDR3 has 14 residues. The germline V and J ends were trimmed by 6 bases and 6 bases, with 14 bases remaining between them. The germline gives CDR1 SGHTA, CDR2 FQGNSA. CDR3 amino acids: CASRAQGGSGELFF. CDR3 DNA: TGTGCCAGCAGGGCCCAAGGGGGTTCCGGGGAGCTGTTTTTT.

The CDR3 region has the DNA TGTGCCAGCTGTAAGTCGGGGGGAGACCTAGAGACCCAGTACTTC. Translating gives CASCKSGGDLETQYF. The rearrangement links TRBV7-9 to TRBJ2-5; the match to TRBD2 covers 7 bases. This CDR3 has 15 amino acids. The junction had 13 bases not matched to a gene; V was cut back by 8 bases and J by 4 bases. Germline loops: CDR1 SEHNR, CDR2 FQNEAQ (reference sequence).

V gene TRBV19 combines with J gene TRBJ1-5; TRBD1 agrees at 9 bases. This CDR3 region has 16 residues. Germline-derived CDR1 and CDR2 are LNHDA and SQIVND (reference sequence). V trimming: 7 bases; J trimming: 0 bases; junction bases outside the gene matches: 7. The CDR3 spells CASTSTGGTSNQPQHF. DNA for the CDR3: TGTGCCAGTACCTCGACAGGGGGAACTAGCAATCAGCCCCAGCATTTT.

The rearrangement links TRBV7-9 to TRBJ2-1; tentative D call: TRBD1 (5 bases). The CDR3 totals 15 residues. Germline V gene lookup returns CDR1 SEHNR and CDR2 FQNEAQ (reference sequence). The V end was cut by 0 bases, the J end by 12 bases, with 18 bases between. The CDR3 protein is CASSLALRQPSGQFF. For the CDR3, the DNA is TGTGCCAGCAGCTTAGCGCTAAGACAGCCCTCAGGGCAGTTCTTC. Full variable domain (outside the CDR3, taken from reference TRBV7-9 and TRBJ2-1): DTGVSQNPRHKITKRGQNVTFRCDPISEHNRLYWYRQTLGQGPEFLTYFQNEAQLEKSRLLSDRFSAERPKGSFSTLEIQRTEQGDSAMYLCASSLALRQPSGQFFGPGTRLTVL.

The chain employs TRBV7-2 and TRBJ2-1, with 7 bases aligning to TRBD1. This CDR3 is built from 16 residues. V lost 5 bases and J lost 2; bases outside the gene matches: 9. Germline-derived CDR1 and CDR2 are SGHTA and FQGNSA. The CDR3 DNA reads TGTGCCAGCAGCCGCACAGGGGACACGACCTACAATGAGCAGTTCTTC. Its translation is CASSRTGDTTYNEQFF.

The chain joins TRBV3-1 (or the pseudogene TRBV3-2) to TRBJ2-7; the match to TRBD2 covers 9 bases. The CDR3 loop spans 15 amino acids. Germline V gives CDR1 LGHDT, CDR2 YNNKEL (reference sequence). V lost 0 bases to trimming and J lost 3 bases; unmatched junction nucleotides: 3. CDR3 DNA sequence: TGTGCCAGCAGCCAAGAGAGGACTAGCGACTACGAGCAGTACTTC. This translates into CASSQERTSDYEQYF.

In its sample, this clone was seen a few times. This chain links TRBV5-6 with TRBJ1-6, with D unresolved. This CDR3 has 13 amino acids. The V end lost 4 bases, the J end lost 10 bases, and 12 bases lay between the germline ends. Germline V gene sequence: CDR1 SGHDT, CDR2 YYEEEE. CDR3 sequence reads: CASSRSGISPLHF. The CDR3 coding sequence is TGTGCCAGCAGCCGGTCGGGGATCTCACCCCTCCACTTT.

This clone was observed a single time. V usage is TRBV5-4 and J usage is TRBJ2-3, with D tentatively TRBD2 (5 bases). CDR1 is SGHNT, CDR2 YYREEE, per germline (reference sequence). Trimming cost V 2 bases and J 0 bases, with 13 bases left between them. This CDR3 is 16 amino acids long. The CDR3 coding sequence is TGTGCCAGCAGCTTCGAGGGAGATCCTAGCACAGATACGCAGTATTTT. Protein product: CASSFEGDPSTDTQYF.

CDR3 nucleotide sequence: TGTGCCAGCAGTGTTCGGGTTGAAGCTTTCTTT. Its translation: CASSVRVEAFF. This chain connects TRBV2 to TRBJ1-1; D gene unclear. Trimming took off 4 bases at V and 7 bases at J, with 7 bases between the two ends. Looked up from germline, CDR1 is SNHLY and CDR2 is FYNNEI. The CDR3 has 11 residues.

The rearrangement joins TRBV9 to TRBJ2-7; no definite D call. Trimming left V 4 bases short and J 0 bases short, with 14 bases between. The CDR3 totals 15 residues. Germline CDR1 reads SGDLS; CDR2 reads YYNGEE. Here the CDR3 DNA reads TGTGCCAGCAGCCCCGACTTGCCCTACTCCTACGAGCAGTACTTC. It yields the protein CASSPDLPYSYEQYF. Based on the CDR3 plus reference TRBV9 and TRBJ2-7, the full variable domain is DSGVTQTPKHLITATGQRVTLRCSPRSGDLSVYWYQQSLDQGLQFLIQYYNGEERAKGNILERFSAQQFPDLHSELNLSSLELGDSALYFCASSPDLPYSYEQYFGPGTRLTVT.

This chain joins TRBV4-1 and TRBJ2-1; 8 positions agree with TRBD2. V lost 9 bases and J lost 5; bases outside the gene matches: 12. The CDR3 sequence is 15 residues long. The germline V gene has CDR1 MGHRA and CDR2 YSYEKL. The CDR3: CASEDLRSGNNEQFF. The CDR3 DNA reads TGCGCCAGTGAAGATTTACGTAGCGGGAACAATGAGCAGTTCTTC.

The chain joins TRBV12-5 to TRBJ1-5, with 8 bases matching TRBD1. V shed 5 bases, J shed 1 base, and the junction held 4 bases outside the gene matches. Germline-derived CDR1 and CDR2 are LGHNT and FRNRAP. The CDR3 consists of 15 residues. CDR3 region: CASGPGGYSNQPQHF. The CDR3 DNA follows: TGTGCTAGTGGTCCAGGGGGCTACAGCAATCAGCCCCAGCATTTT.

This clone is a singleton in its sample. The rearrangement uses TRBV25-1 and TRBJ2-5; 11 bases align to TRBD1. Per germline, CDR1 MGHDK and CDR2 SYGVNS. The V segment lost 5 bases and the J segment 5 bases; nucleotides outside the gene matches: 7. CDR3 length: 15 residues. CDR3 DNA: TGTGCCAGCAGTCCCCGGACAGGGGGCGTTGAGACCCAGTACTTC. As protein: CASSPRTGGVETQYF.

This rearrangement joins TRBV29-1 to TRBJ1-6; 7 bases map to TRBD1. V dropped 6 bases and J dropped 6; count of bases not matched to a gene: 5. Looked up from germline, CDR1 is SQVTM and CDR2 is ANQGSEA. There are 13 residues in the CDR3. The CDR3 sequence is CSVRTGFNSPLHF. The CDR3 nucleotides are TGCAGCGTGAGGACAGGCTTTAATTCACCCCTCCACTTT.

This sequence joins TRBV6-5 and TRBJ2-1, with 10 bases identical to TRBD2. CDR1 MNHEY and CDR2 SVGAGI come from the germline V gene. This CDR3 is 13 amino acids long. V dropped 6 bases and J dropped 7; count of bases not matched to a gene: 3. CDR3 bases: TGTGCCAGCAGGGAGACTAGCGGGAATGAGCAGTTCTTC. Its translation is CASRETSGNEQFF.

The chain employs TRBV4-3 and TRBJ1-2, with 9 bases matching TRBD1. Losses at the gene ends were 3 bases for V and 2 bases for J; bases not matched to a gene: 4. The length of the CDR3 is 15 residues. Looked up from germline, CDR1 is LGHNA and CDR2 is YSLEER. CDR3 sequence reads: CASSQGTGTNYGYTF. CDR3 sequence (DNA): TGCGCCAGCAGCCAGGGGACAGGGACCAACTATGGCTACACCTTC.

The chain carries TRBV4-1 and TRBJ1-6, with TRBD1 as a possible D gene (6 bases). CDR3 length: 16 amino acids. Germline CDR1 reads MGHRA; CDR2 reads YSYEKL. V gave up 0 bases and J gave up 7 bases, with 13 bases separating them. CDR3 residues: CASSQDQGGLNSPLHF. For the CDR3, the DNA is TGCGCCAGCAGCCAAGATCAAGGGGGTTTAAATTCACCCCTCCACTTT.

This clone has only one observation. The rearrangement joins TRBV6-2 or TRBV6-3 to TRBJ1-5; 7 positions agree with TRBD1. J was trimmed by 3 bases and V by 6 bases; bases with no gene match: 8. Germline V gene data show CDR1 as MNHEY and CDR2 as SVGEGT. There are 15 residues in the CDR3. CDR3 loop: CASSPRQGNNQPQHF. CDR3 DNA: TGTGCCAGCAGCCCCAGACAGGGAAACAATCAGCCCCAGCATTTT.